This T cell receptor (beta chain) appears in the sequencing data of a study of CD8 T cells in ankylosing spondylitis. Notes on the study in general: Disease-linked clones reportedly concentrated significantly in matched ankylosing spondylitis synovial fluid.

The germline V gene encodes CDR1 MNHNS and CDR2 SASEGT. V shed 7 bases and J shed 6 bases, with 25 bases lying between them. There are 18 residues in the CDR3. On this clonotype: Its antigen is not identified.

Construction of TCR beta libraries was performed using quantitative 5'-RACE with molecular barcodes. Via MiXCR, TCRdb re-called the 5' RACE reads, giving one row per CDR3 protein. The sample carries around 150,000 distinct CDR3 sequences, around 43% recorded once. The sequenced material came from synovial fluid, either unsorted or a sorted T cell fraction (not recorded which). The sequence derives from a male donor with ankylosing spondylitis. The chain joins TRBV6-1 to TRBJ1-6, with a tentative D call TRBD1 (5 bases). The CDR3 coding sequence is TGTGCCAGCATCCAAGATCGGTGGGGGAGGGACCTTAATTCACCCCTCCACTTT. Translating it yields CASIQDRWGRDLNSPLHF.